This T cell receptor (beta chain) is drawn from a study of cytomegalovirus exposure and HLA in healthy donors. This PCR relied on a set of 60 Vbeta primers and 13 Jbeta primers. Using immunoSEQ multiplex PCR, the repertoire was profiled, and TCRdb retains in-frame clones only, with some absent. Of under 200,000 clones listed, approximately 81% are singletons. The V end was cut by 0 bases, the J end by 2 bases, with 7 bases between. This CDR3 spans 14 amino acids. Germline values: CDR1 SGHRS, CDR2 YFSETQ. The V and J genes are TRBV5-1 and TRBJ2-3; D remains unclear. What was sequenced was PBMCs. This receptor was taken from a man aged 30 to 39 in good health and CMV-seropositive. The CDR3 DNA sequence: TGCGCCAGCAGCTTGGAAGCCAACACAGATACGCAGTATTTT. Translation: CASSLEANTDTQYF.